This TCR beta chain appears in the sequencing data of a study of ipilimumab plus nivolumab after autologous stem cell transplantation. Profiled with immunoSEQ multiplex PCR; TCRdb holds only in-frame clones, not every one. The top ten clones hold roughly 17% of a sample with around 10,000 clones, around 70% of them seen once. This sequence originates from a female donor with multiple myeloma. Sequenced material: PBMCs, taken in a trial of ipilimumab plus nivolumab as post-transplant consolidation.

The CDR3 reads CASSDLYNIQYF. The CDR3 coding sequence is TGTGCCAGCAGCGATCTCTACAACATTCAGTACTTC. This chain links TRBV7-9 with TRBJ2-4; D is uncertain. Germline CDR1 SEHNR, CDR2 FQNEAQ (reference sequence). The CDR3 is 12 residues long. Trimming removed 5 bases from V and 7 bases from J, with 9 bases in between.